These 30 T cell receptor beta chains were all obtained from the same sample, sequenced in a study of blood T cells in healthy people across ages. Together with a sample-barcoded 5' primer, a J-beta primer mix was included in a second PCR lasting roughly 7 to 11 cycles. TCRdb redid the calling of the 5' RACE reads with MiXCR, one entry per CDR3 protein. Of about 670,000 distinct CDR3 sequences in the sample, over 40% were seen once. Sample: blood. The receptors stem from an elderly woman in good health.

This clonotype has only one observation. Germline is not matched at one junction end, which may reflect a read error. The CDR3 reads CSALGQLNTGAFF. The CDR3, as DNA: TGCAGTGCCCTAGGACAGTTGAACACTGGAGCTTTCTTT. This chain connects TRBV20-1 to TRBJ1-1; D may be TRBD1 (6 bases). This CDR3 region has 13 residues. Germline CDR1 and CDR2: DFQATT and SNEGSKA (reference sequence).

The chain recombines TRBV5-1 with TRBJ2-7; no clear D. V was trimmed by 2 bases and J by 7 bases, leaving 22 bases between them. Germline V gene lookup returns CDR1 SGHRS and CDR2 YFSETQ. The CDR3 sequence is 16 residues long. The CDR3 loop reads CASSFYGQVLLNEQYF. As DNA, the CDR3 is TGCGCCAGCAGCTTTTACGGCCAGGTTCTCTTAAATGAGCAGTACTTC.

This clonotype was picked up a small number of times. The chain employs TRBV5-5 and TRBJ2-1; no reliable D call. Germline values: CDR1 SGHKS, CDR2 YYEKEE (reference sequence). V lost 0 bases and J lost 3, with 10 bases in between. The CDR3 runs to 15 residues. The CDR3, as DNA: TGTGCCAGCAGCTTGGATGTAGGAATCTACAATGAGCAGTTCTTC. Protein sequence: CASSLDVGIYNEQFF.

CDR3 amino acids: CASSLKRSGSENTQYF. The DNA for the CDR3 is TGTGCCAGCAGTTTAAAGAGATCAGGGTCGGAAAATACGCAGTATTTT. The chain uses TRBV27 and TRBJ2-3; a weak D match, TRBD1 (5 bases). Germline V gene lookup returns CDR1 MNHEY and CDR2 SMNVEV (reference sequence). V lost 2 bases, J lost 7 bases, and 19 bases lay in between. The CDR3 spans 16 residues.

This clonotype came up many times. The chain employs TRBV6-6 and TRBJ2-5; 7 nucleotides agree with TRBD1. Germline V gene data show CDR1 as MNHNY and CDR2 as SVGAGI (reference sequence). The CDR3 length is 13 residues. Trimming took 6 bases from V and 11 from J; bases not matched to a gene: 12. The CDR3 DNA sequence: TGTGCCAGCAGCCAAGAGACAGGGTCAGTGCAGTACTTC. Its translation is CASSQETGSVQYF.

This clonotype has a single count. This sequence joins TRBV27 and TRBJ2-1; no firm D call. The V end lost 0 bases, the J end lost 4 bases, and 10 bases lay between the germline ends. The germline V gene has CDR1 MNHEY and CDR2 SMNVEV (reference sequence). CDR3 size: 15 residues. The CDR3, as DNA: TGTGCCAGCAGTTTATCCCACGGACGGTACAATGAGCAGTTCTTC. Amino acids: CASSLSHGRYNEQFF.

In the case of this clonotype: A junction boundary mismatches the germline segment, possibly from a read error. The chain carries TRBV29-1 and TRBJ1-1; D uncertain. In germline, CDR1 is SQVTM, CDR2 ANQGSEA. This CDR3 region has 14 residues. The CDR3 reads CSVAFQRVNTGAFF. The CDR3 DNA reads TGCAGCGTTGCTTTCCAGCGAGTGAACACTGGAGCTTTCTTT. Supplemented by reference TRBV29-1 and TRBJ1-1, the full variable domain reads SAVISQKPSRDICQRGTSLTIQCQVDSQVTMMFWYRQQPGQSLTLIATANQGSEATYESGFVIDKFPISRPNLTFSTLTVSNMSPEDSSIYLCSVAFQRVNTGAFFGQGTRLTVV.

This rearrangement joins TRBV3-1 to TRBJ2-1; D gene uncertain. The CDR3 spans 12 residues. Trimming removed 3 bases from V and 5 bases from J, with 5 bases in between. Germline V lookup: CDR1 LGHDT, CDR2 YNNKEL (reference sequence). CDR3 sequence: CASSHSDNEQFF. The DNA of the CDR3 is TGTGCCAGCAGCCATTCGGACAATGAGCAGTTCTTC.

The gene calls are TRBV5-4 and TRBJ2-1; 7 bases align to TRBD2. The CDR3 contains 14 residues. CDR1 and CDR2 (germline): SGHNT, YYREEE (reference sequence). V was pared by 3 bases and J by 7 bases, with 7 bases of the junction left unmatched. The CDR3 DNA reads as TGTGCCAGCAGCTGGAGGGGTAGCGGGAATGAGCAGTTCTTC. Protein product: CASSWRGSGNEQFF.

This clonotype was recorded many times. The chain joins TRBV3-1 to TRBJ2-1; D is unclear. V was cut by 8 bases and J by 5 bases, with 10 bases left in between. This CDR3 comprises 12 residues. Germline-derived CDR1 and CDR2 are LGHDT and YNNKEL (reference sequence). CDR3 sequence reads: CASRAKNNEQFF. DNA of the CDR3: TGTGCCAGCCGAGCAAAGAACAATGAGCAGTTCTTC.

The V and J genes are TRBV7-2 and TRBJ2-1; no firm D call. This CDR3 contains 12 residues. Germline values: CDR1 SGHTA, CDR2 FQGNSA. V was pared by 6 bases and J by 10 bases, with 13 bases between. CDR3: CASRQGLYEQFF. The CDR3 DNA sequence: TGTGCCAGCAGACAAGGTCTATACGAGCAGTTCTTC.

In its sample, this clonotype was seen many times. The rearrangement joins TRBV29-1 to TRBJ2-7; D call uncertain. CDR3 length: 12 amino acids. In germline, CDR1 is SQVTM, CDR2 ANQGSEA. With 4 bases removed from V and 3 bases from J, the gap between germline ends came to 10 bases. CDR3 coding DNA: TGCAGCGTTGCGCCTACGCGCTACGAGCAGTACTTC. Protein: CSVAPTRYEQYF.

This rearrangement joins TRBV27 to TRBJ2-2; 13 nucleotides line up with TRBD2. The trim removed 4 bases at V and 4 bases at J, leaving 3 bases unmatched. The CDR3 is 16 amino acids. Germline V gene sequence: CDR1 MNHEY, CDR2 SMNVEV (reference sequence). CDR3 loop: CASSSLAGGTTGELFF. CDR3 bases: TGTGCCAGCAGTTCACTAGCGGGAGGGACCACCGGGGAGCTGTTTTTT.

The CDR3 nucleotides are TGTGCCAGCAGTTTCAGTAAGGGACAGTACAATGAGCAGTTCTTC. Protein sequence: CASSFSKGQYNEQFF. The chain combines TRBV12-3 or TRBV12-4 with TRBJ2-1, with 7 bases that match TRBD1. Trimming at V came to 3 bases and at J to 4 bases, leaving 6 bases not matched to a gene. The CDR3 consists of 15 residues.

The chain joins TRBV20-1 to TRBJ1-1; the match to TRBD1 covers 8 bases. Germline V gives CDR1 DFQATT, CDR2 SNEGSKA (reference sequence). The CDR3 has 13 residues. V was pared by 6 bases and J by 5 bases, with 8 bases of the junction left unmatched. In DNA, the CDR3 is TGCAGTGCCTCTCGGACAGGGAGGACTGAAGCTTTCTTT. It is translated as CSASRTGRTEAFF.

The J gene is TRBJ2-5, the V gene TRBV5-6, with TRBD2 identical over 11 bases. V shed 3 bases and J 11 bases; nucleotides not matched to a gene: 24. This CDR3 region has 19 residues. CDR1 is SGHDT and CDR2 is YYEEEE in the germline V gene. The CDR3 sequence is CASSSRLAGWGPNYNEQYF. CDR3 nucleotide sequence: TGTGCCAGCAGCTCCCGACTAGCGGGATGGGGCCCCAACTACAATGAGCAGTACTTC.

V gene TRBV20-1 combines with J gene TRBJ2-1; 15 bases are shared with TRBD2. V was pared by 5 bases and J by 4 bases, with 6 bases of the junction left unmatched. The CDR3 covers 16 residues. Germline V gene lookup returns CDR1 DFQATT and CDR2 SNEGSKA (reference sequence). The DNA of the CDR3 is TGCAGTGCTGAGGGACTAGCGGGGGGCTATTACAATGAGCAGTTCTTC. Its protein is CSAEGLAGGYYNEQFF.

In DNA, the CDR3 is TGCAGTGCTAGGTGGAAGGGCCGATTAGGAACCGGGGAGCTGTTTTTT. Protein: CSARWKGRLGTGELFF. This chain uses TRBV20-1 with TRBJ2-2; D gene uncertain. V lost 3 bases, J lost 5 bases, and 19 bases lay in between. CDR3 length: 16 amino acids. Per germline, CDR1 DFQATT and CDR2 SNEGSKA (reference sequence).

This chain connects TRBV5-6 to TRBJ2-1; tentatively, D is TRBD2 (6 bases). The germline V gene encodes CDR1 SGHDT and CDR2 YYEEEE. V lost 4 bases and J 9 bases, leaving 11 bases between the germline ends. This CDR3 spans 12 amino acids. CDR3 nucleotides: TGTGCCAGCAGCCCCATCGGGGGTGAGCAGTTCTTC. Translating gives CASSPIGGEQFF.

Notes on this clonotype: This could be a read error, since a much larger clone is one nucleotide away. The V gene is TRBV29-1, the J gene TRBJ2-7, with a tentative D call TRBD1 (5 bases). CDR1 and CDR2 (germline): SQVTM, ANQGSEA. The ends were cut back, 7 bases at V and 5 bases at J, with 12 bases in the middle. This CDR3 is built from 11 residues. The CDR3 region has the DNA TGCAGCGGTGTTAGGGGCCACGAGCAGTACTTC. As protein: CSGVRGHEQYF.

With respect to this clonotype: At one end, the junction sequence differs from germline, possibly due to a read error. V is TRBV7-2 and J is TRBJ2-3, with 11 bases lining up with TRBD2. CDR1 is SGHTA and CDR2 is FQGNSA in the germline V gene. CDR3 size: 16 residues. CDR3 sequence reads: CVSSLEGTSGSDTQYF. CDR3 coding DNA: TGTGTCAGCAGCTTAGAAGGGACTAGCGGATCGGATACGCAGTATTTT.

This chain uses TRBV12-3 or TRBV12-4 with TRBJ2-3; unclear D gene. CDR3 length: 15 amino acids. V lost 5 bases, J lost 0 bases, and 12 bases lay in between. As DNA, the CDR3 is TGTGCCAGCAGTACAGTTAGGGCTAGCACAGATACGCAGTATTTT. Its protein product is CASSTVRASTDTQYF.

CDR3 nucleotides: TGTGCCAGCAGCTTAGTTCCCTTCTACGAGCAGTACTTC. Translating gives CASSLVPFYEQYF. The rearrangement links TRBV11-2 to TRBJ2-7; D is ambiguous. CDR1 is SGHAT, CDR2 FQNNGV, per germline. V was shortened by 1 base and J by 3 bases, with 7 bases between the two germline ends. The CDR3 loop spans 13 amino acids.

V and J are TRBV27 and TRBJ1-2, with TRBD1 matching over 9 bases. Germline CDR1 and CDR2: MNHEY and SMNVEV (reference sequence). The CDR3 consists of 15 residues. Germline trimming cut 4 bases from V and 8 bases from J; bases unmatched to any gene: 11. DNA of the CDR3: TGTGCCAGCAGTTCTTACGGACAGGGGAGAGGGGGCTACACCTTC. Translated, it gives CASSSYGQGRGGYTF.

About this clonotype: A single base separates this from a much larger clone, so it may be a read error. The chain carries TRBV12-3 or TRBV12-4 and TRBJ2-4; a weak D match, TRBD2 (6 bases). Trimming left V 6 bases short and J 3 bases short, with 21 bases between. CDR3 length equals 17 residues. CDR3 nucleotides: TGTGCCAGCAGCCCCCGGGCCCTACCGGGAGTCAAAAACATTCAGTACTTC. It codes for CASSPRALPGVKNIQYF.

The V gene is TRBV29-1, the J gene TRBJ2-7; 11 nucleotides match TRBD1. CDR3 length: 16 residues. Germline CDR1 SQVTM, CDR2 ANQGSEA. Trimming took 1 base from V and 6 from J; bases not matched to a gene: 11. DNA for the CDR3: TGCAGCGTTGAAGTCTTAAGGGACAGGGGGTTGAGCGAGCAGTACTTC. Translated, it gives CSVEVLRDRGLSEQYF.

Concerning this clonotype: With a much larger clone just one base away, this may be a read error. The V gene is TRBV25-1, the J gene TRBJ1-2; D is ambiguous. Trimming left V 4 bases short and J 4 bases short, with 7 bases between. In germline, CDR1 is MGHDK, CDR2 SYGVNS. The CDR3 runs to 12 residues. The CDR3 spells CASSGIVYGYTF. The DNA for the CDR3 is TGTGCCAGCAGTGGGATAGTCTATGGCTACACCTTC.

Note on this clonotype: A read error may be the cause here, since a much bigger clone is one base away. The CDR3: CASIQGGKNIQYF. For the CDR3, the DNA is TGTGCCAGCATACAGGGGGGCAAAAACATTCAGTACTTC. V is TRBV28 and J is TRBJ2-4; 8 nucleotides match TRBD1. CDR3 length: 13 amino acids. The germline V gene encodes CDR1 MDHEN and CDR2 SYDVKM. Trimming removed 7 bases from V and 3 bases from J; junction bases left unmatched: 2.

Ten or more counts support this clonotype. This chain joins TRBV7-3 and TRBJ2-1; 7 positions agree with TRBD2. CDR3 length: 15 amino acids. CDR1 SGHTA and CDR2 FQGTGA come from the germline V gene. The V segment lost 2 bases and the J segment 4 bases; nucleotides outside the gene matches: 5. The DNA of the CDR3 is TGTGCCAGCAGCTTATCTGGACTAGGGTACAATGAGCAGTTCTTC. This encodes CASSLSGLGYNEQFF.

This clonotype was found once. The CDR3 is CASSLAERDNEQFF. CDR3 DNA sequence: TGTGCCAGCAGCTTAGCTGAGCGTGACAATGAGCAGTTCTTC. The chain links TRBV7-9 to TRBJ2-1; no definite D call. Per germline, CDR1 SEHNR and CDR2 FQNEAQ (reference sequence). CDR3 length equals 14 residues. V shed 0 bases and J shed 5 bases, with 8 bases lying between them. Variable domain in full (rest from reference TRBV7-9 and TRBJ2-1): DTGVSQNPRHKITKRGQNVTFRCDPISEHNRLYWYRQTLGQGPEFLTYFQNEAQLEKSRLLSDRFSAERPKGSFSTLEIQRTEQGDSAMYLCASSLAERDNEQFFGPGTRLTVL.